These 32 T cell receptor beta chains came from one sample sequenced in a study of T-cell reconstitution after alpha-beta-depleted transplantation in children. The TCRbeta library incorporated unique molecular identifiers. TCRdb re-analysed the PCR reads in MiXCR, keeping a single row per CDR3 protein. The sample includes 200,000 to 250,000 distinct CDR3 sequences, about a tenth of them seen just once. Sample: PBMCs, taken before TCRalphabeta/CD19-depleted stem cell transplant. The source is a child under two years old with acute myeloid leukemia, due to receive a stem cell transplant.

This clonotype was recorded at least ten times. The chain links TRBV3-1 to TRBJ1-2; no definite D call. With 4 bases removed from V and 7 bases from J, the gap between germline ends came to 16 bases. CDR3 size: 14 residues. From germline, CDR1 is LGHDT and CDR2 YNNKEL (reference sequence). The CDR3 sequence: CASSPLGSLSGYTF. The CDR3 DNA is TGTGCCAGCAGCCCTCTGGGGAGTCTTTCTGGCTACACCTTC.

This clonotype was seen ten or more times. The chain is built from TRBV5-1 and TRBJ1-1; D call uncertain. Trimming removed 1 base from V and 1 base from J, with 5 bases in between. The CDR3 length is 13 residues. In germline, CDR1 is SGHRS, CDR2 YFSETQ. CDR3 sequence (DNA): TGCGCCAGCAGCTTGTCCAAGAACACTGAAGCTTTCTTT. It encodes CASSLSKNTEAFF.

This clonotype showed up many times. V is TRBV7-2 and J is TRBJ2-1, with D perhaps matching TRBD1 (6 bases). This CDR3 comprises 13 residues. Trimming removed 0 bases from V and 10 bases from J, with 10 bases in between. Germline CDR1 SGHTA, CDR2 FQGNSA. The CDR3 reads CASSLAFDREQFF. The CDR3 bases are TGTGCCAGCAGCTTAGCCTTTGACAGGGAGCAGTTCTTC. The whole variable domain, remainder taken from reference TRBV7-2 and TRBJ2-1, is GAGVSQSPSNKVTEKGKDVELRCDPISGHTALYWYRQSLGQGLEFLIYFQGNSAPDKSGLPSDRFSAERTGGSVSTLTIQRTQQEDSAVYLCASSLAFDREQFFGPGTRLTVL.

This clonotype was recorded once. A read error may explain this, as a much larger clone is one base away. The V call is TRBV7-2, the J call TRBJ2-3; 8 bases match TRBD2. Germline trimming cut 7 bases from V and 4 bases from J; bases unmatched to any gene: 7. The CDR3 totals 14 residues. Germline CDR1 is SGHTA and CDR2 is FQGNSA. The CDR3: CASKAAGAPDTQYF. CDR3 coding DNA: TGTGCCAGCAAAGCAGCGGGAGCCCCAGATACGCAGTATTTT.

This clonotype was seen ten or more times. The chain joins TRBV12-3 or TRBV12-4 to TRBJ2-1; D is unclear. Trimming shortened V by 4 bases and J by 9 bases, and 10 bases separated the two germline ends. The CDR3 contains 12 residues. Here the CDR3 DNA reads TGTGCCAGCAGTTGGCGTCGACTTGAGCAGTTCTTC. Translation: CASSWRRLEQFF.

This clonotype was recorded at least ten times. The chain combines TRBV11-2 with TRBJ2-4; unclear D gene. The ends were cut back, 4 bases at V and 0 bases at J, with 13 bases in the middle. This CDR3 region has 16 residues. From germline, CDR1 is SGHAT and CDR2 FQNNGV. The DNA for the CDR3 is TGTGCCAGCAGCTCTTCCGCATTACTAGCCAAAAACATTCAGTACTTC. Its translation: CASSSSALLAKNIQYF.

This clonotype was observed many times. One junction end disagrees with the germline gene, perhaps due to a read error. The chain employs TRBV12-3 or TRBV12-4 and TRBJ2-2; no reliable D call. The CDR3 length is 15 residues. The chain's CDR3 is CASSLATARHGELFF. The CDR3, as DNA: TGTGCCAGCAGCTTAGCTACTGCGCGGCACGGGGAGCTGTTTTTT.

V usage is TRBV20-1 and J usage is TRBJ2-3; D is undetermined. Germline values: CDR1 DFQATT, CDR2 SNEGSKA (reference sequence). Trimming stripped 5 bases from V and 3 bases from J, with 9 bases between. There are 12 residues in the CDR3. CDR3: CSALSGTDTQYF. The CDR3 bases are TGCAGTGCTCTGTCCGGGACAGATACGCAGTATTTT.

This clonotype was counted many times. The rearrangement joins TRBV6-2 or TRBV6-3 to TRBJ2-1; 9 nucleotides match TRBD2. Germline V gene sequence: CDR1 MNHEY, CDR2 SVGEGT. J lost 0 bases, V lost 6 bases, and 3 bases had no gene match. This CDR3 has 15 residues. This CDR3 is CASRSSGSSYNEQFF. The CDR3 bases are TGTGCCAGCAGGAGTAGCGGGAGCTCCTACAATGAGCAGTTCTTC.

This clonotype was seen ten or more times. The V call is TRBV29-1, the J call TRBJ1-1; unclear D gene. The CDR3 length is 15 residues. Germline CDR1 reads SQVTM; CDR2 reads ANQGSEA. The germline V and J ends were trimmed by 4 bases and 0 bases, with 15 bases remaining between them. The DNA of the CDR3 is TGCAGCGTTGCGGCACTCCAAAGGGTGAACACTGAAGCTTTCTTT. It specifies CSVAALQRVNTEAFF.

This clonotype was detected many times. J is TRBJ2-4 and V is TRBV6-5; 8 bases agree with TRBD1. CDR1 and CDR2 (germline): MNHEY, SVGAGI. V trimming: 2 bases; J trimming: 0 bases; junction bases outside the gene matches: 3. The CDR3 length is 16 residues. The CDR3 sequence is CASSYAQGAAKNIQYF. The CDR3 region has the DNA TGTGCCAGCAGTTACGCGCAGGGGGCAGCCAAAAACATTCAGTACTTC.

The chain combines TRBV5-1 with TRBJ2-1; D remains ambiguous. The CDR3 sequence is 14 residues long. V lost 5 bases and J 0 bases, leaving 9 bases between the germline ends. CDR1 is SGHRS and CDR2 is YFSETQ in the germline V gene. This CDR3 reads CASRDLSSYNEQFF. In DNA, the CDR3 is TGCGCCAGCAGGGATCTTAGCTCCTACAATGAGCAGTTCTTC.

The chain carries TRBV4-1 and TRBJ2-7; 7 bases match TRBD1. Germline V lookup: CDR1 MGHRA, CDR2 YSYEKL. J gave up 0 bases and V 1 base, and 3 bases lay outside the gene matches. The CDR3 contains 15 residues. The CDR3 sequence: CASSQAGQRSYEQYF. The CDR3 DNA reads TGCGCCAGCAGCCAAGCGGGACAGCGCTCCTACGAGCAGTACTTC.

This clonotype was counted only a few times. The chain carries TRBV19 and TRBJ1-2; no firm D call. V was pared by 3 bases and J by 0 bases, with 11 bases between. The CDR3 has 15 residues. Looked up from germline, CDR1 is LNHDA and CDR2 is SQIVND (reference sequence). CDR3 DNA: TGTGCCAGTAGTATTCACGGCAGCGCTAACTATGGCTACACCTTC. Translated, it gives CASSIHGSANYGYTF.

This clonotype was detected many times. The chain links TRBV20-1 to TRBJ1-5; 8 nucleotides match TRBD1. Germline V gene sequence: CDR1 DFQATT, CDR2 SNEGSKA (reference sequence). V gave up 3 bases and J gave up 1 base; unmatched junction bases: 14. The CDR3 spans 18 residues. The CDR3 region is CSASIGQGALRSNQPQHF. The DNA for the CDR3 is TGCAGTGCTAGTATCGGTCAGGGGGCCTTAAGGAGCAATCAGCCCCAGCATTTT.

A note on this clonotype: Since a much larger clone is just one base distant, this may be a read error. The CDR3, as DNA: TGCAGTGTTAGTAGCGGGAAGACCGGGGAGCTGTTTTTT. It codes for CSVSSGKTGELFF. The chain uses TRBV20-1 and TRBJ2-2, with 8 bases fitting TRBD2. Germline V gives CDR1 DFQATT, CDR2 SNEGSKA (reference sequence). J was trimmed by 5 bases and V by 7 bases; bases with no gene match: 6. CDR3 size: 13 residues.

This clonotype was counted ten times or more. The chain joins TRBV3-1 to TRBJ2-4; D gene ambiguous. The CDR3 covers 14 residues. Germline-derived CDR1 and CDR2 are LGHDT and YNNKEL (reference sequence). V shed 1 base and J shed 4 bases, with 8 bases lying between them. The CDR3 here is CASSQGNHKNIQYF. CDR3 bases: TGTGCCAGCAGCCAAGGAAACCATAAAAACATTCAGTACTTC.

This clonotype was detected ten times or more. The CDR3: CASSFQRGTDTQYF. DNA of the CDR3: TGTGCCAGCAGCTTCCAGCGGGGGACAGATACGCAGTATTTT. The chain recombines TRBV11-3 with TRBJ2-3; TRBD2 agrees at 8 bases. The junction had 2 bases not matched to a gene; V was cut back by 3 bases and J by 3 bases. CDR1 is SGHNT and CDR2 is YENEEA in the germline V gene. CDR3 length equals 14 residues.

This clonotype was observed at least ten times. The chain carries TRBV14 and TRBJ1-2; 7 nucleotides match TRBD1. V dropped 5 bases and J dropped 4; count of bases not matched to a gene: 4. CDR1 is SGHDN, CDR2 FVKESK, per germline. The CDR3 covers 13 residues. The CDR3 coding sequence is TGTGCCAGCAGCTACAGGGACAGCTATGGCTACACCTTC. It is translated as CASSYRDSYGYTF. The whole variable domain, remainder taken from reference TRBV14 and TRBJ1-2, is EAGVTQFPSHSVIEKGQTVTLRCDPISGHDNLYWYRRVMGKEIKFLLHFVKESKQDESGMPNNRFLAERTGGTYSTLKVQPAELEDSGVYFCASSYRDSYGYTFGSGTRLTVV.

This clonotype was observed at least ten times. V and J are TRBV5-1 and TRBJ2-7, with TRBD1 matching over 11 bases. CDR1 SGHRS and CDR2 YFSETQ come from the germline V gene. V shed 7 bases and J 4 bases; nucleotides not matched to a gene: 4. There are 13 residues in the CDR3. CDR3 nucleotide sequence: TGCGCCAGCGGGACAGGGGGACTATACGAGCAGTACTTC. This codes for CASGTGGLYEQYF.

Ten or more counts support this clonotype. The chain carries TRBV24-1 and TRBJ1-1; D is uncertain. The V and J ends lost 5 bases and 1 base respectively, with 7 bases between them. Germline V CDR1 and CDR2: KGHDR, SFDVKD. The CDR3 is 13 residues long. The CDR3 here is CATSGGRNTEAFF. In DNA, the CDR3 is TGTGCCACCAGTGGGGGTAGGAACACTGAAGCTTTCTTT.

As regards this clonotype: A much larger clonotype is one base distant, so this may be a read error. The chain employs TRBV7-9 and TRBJ2-3, with 7 bases fitting TRBD2. Germline-derived CDR1 and CDR2 are SEHNR and FQNEAQ (reference sequence). This CDR3 is built from 14 residues. V was clipped by 1 base and J by 6 bases; unmatched bases: 4. CDR3 residues: CASSLEAGLDTQYF. The CDR3 bases are TGTGCCAGCAGCTTAGAAGCGGGATTGGATACGCAGTATTTT.

This clonotype was seen many times. An end of the junction differs from the germline gene, which may be a read error. The rearrangement uses TRBV6-6 and TRBJ2-7; D is ambiguous. The germline gives CDR1 MNHNY, CDR2 SVGAGI (reference sequence). This CDR3 has 12 amino acids. The CDR3 sequence is CASRYYESEQYF. The CDR3 DNA sequence: TGTGCCAGCAGGTACTACGAGTCTGAGCAGTACTTC.

CDR3 protein: CASRSVKNQPQHF. In DNA, the CDR3 is TGTGCCAGCAGATCGGTGAAGAATCAGCCCCAGCATTTT. The V call is TRBV6-2 or TRBV6-3, the J call TRBJ1-5; no reliable D call. Germline-derived CDR1 and CDR2 are MNHEY and SVGEGT. V shed 6 bases and J shed 4 bases, with 10 bases lying between them. This CDR3 region has 13 residues.

This clonotype appeared many times. This chain joins TRBV20-1 and TRBJ2-7; 8 bases align to TRBD1. The CDR3 is 13 amino acids. Germline CDR1 is DFQATT and CDR2 is SNEGSKA (reference sequence). In DNA form, the CDR3 reads TGCAGCGCGTTTAACGGACAGGGAGGCGAGCAGTACTTC. Translated, it gives CSAFNGQGGEQYF.

This clonotype has at least ten counts. V is TRBV30 and J is TRBJ1-1; D call uncertain. The CDR3 is 11 residues long. In germline, CDR1 is GTSNPN, CDR2 SVGIG (reference sequence). V was clipped by 0 bases and J by 8 bases, with 7 bases between them. The CDR3: CAWSVSREAFF. The CDR3, as DNA: TGTGCCTGGAGTGTATCCAGAGAAGCTTTCTTT.

About this clonotype itself: This may be a read error, as it is one base from a much larger clone. The genes are TRBV6-1 and TRBJ1-4; TRBD1 aligns across 7 bases. The germline V gene encodes CDR1 MNHNS and CDR2 SASEGT. CDR3 length: 14 amino acids. The CDR3 loop is CASSRDRTNENLFF. The CDR3 nucleotides read TGTGCCAGCAGTCGGGACAGAACTAATGAAAATCTGTTTTTT.

The chain uses TRBV5-1 and TRBJ2-1; 8 bases are shared with TRBD1. The CDR3 sequence is 14 residues long. J gave up 7 bases and V 0 bases, and 3 bases lay outside the gene matches. Per germline, CDR1 SGHRS and CDR2 YFSETQ. Written as DNA, the CDR3 is TGCGCCAGCAGCTTGGGACAGGGGAGTAATGAGCAGTTCTTC. Its translation is CASSLGQGSNEQFF.

This clonotype was detected many times. The V gene is TRBV12-3 or TRBV12-4, the J gene TRBJ1-1; D is unresolved. The germline V and J ends were trimmed by 3 bases and 8 bases, with 13 bases remaining between them. The CDR3 has 13 amino acids. The CDR3 protein is CASSFGEGQEAFF. In nucleotides, the CDR3 is TGTGCCAGCAGTTTCGGTGAGGGCCAGGAAGCTTTCTTT.

This clonotype was counted ten times or more. V gene TRBV5-1 combines with J gene TRBJ1-1, with unresolved D. V was clipped by 0 bases and J by 4 bases, with 13 bases between them. This CDR3 spans 15 amino acids. CDR1 and CDR2 from the germline V gene are SGHRS and YFSETQ. CDR3 sequence (DNA): TGCGCCAGCAGCTTGGAAGGAAGGCCCAGCACTGAAGCTTTCTTT. Translating it yields CASSLEGRPSTEAFF.

The V and J genes are TRBV20-1 and TRBJ2-7; 8 nucleotides agree with TRBD2. In germline, CDR1 is DFQATT, CDR2 SNEGSKA (reference sequence). This CDR3 region has 14 residues. Germline trimming cut 3 bases from V and 2 bases from J; bases unmatched to any gene: 6. The CDR3 is CSARGNSGAYEQYF. The CDR3 nucleotides are TGCAGTGCTAGGGGTAATAGCGGGGCCTACGAGCAGTACTTC.

This clonotype was counted only a few times. The rearrangement uses TRBV2 and TRBJ2-1; TRBD2 agrees at 7 bases. The CDR3 runs 15 residues. The germline V gene has CDR1 SNHLY and CDR2 FYNNEI. Losses at the gene ends were 4 bases for V and 7 bases for J; bases not matched to a gene: 10. CDR3 protein: CASSGNWGGLNEQFF. The CDR3 region has the DNA TGTGCCAGCAGTGGGAACTGGGGGGGATTGAATGAGCAGTTCTTC.